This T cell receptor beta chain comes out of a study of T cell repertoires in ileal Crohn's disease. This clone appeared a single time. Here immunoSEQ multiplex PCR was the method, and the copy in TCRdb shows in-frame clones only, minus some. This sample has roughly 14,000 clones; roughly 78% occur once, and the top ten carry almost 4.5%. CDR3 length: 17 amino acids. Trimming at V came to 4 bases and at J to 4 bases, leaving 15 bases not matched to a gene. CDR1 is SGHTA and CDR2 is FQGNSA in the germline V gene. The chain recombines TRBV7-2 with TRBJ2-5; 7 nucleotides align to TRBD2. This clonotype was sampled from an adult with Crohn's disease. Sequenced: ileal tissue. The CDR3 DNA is TGTGCCAGCAGCTCCGCTCCCGTGAGGGCTAGCGGAGAGACCCAGTACTTC. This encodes CASSSAPVRASGETQYF.